The sequence of this T cell receptor (beta chain) was determined in a study of response to subunit inactivated influenza vaccine. V was pared by 0 bases and J by 1 base, with 2 bases between. Germline lookup yields CDR1 SGHRS and CDR2 YFSETQ. The CDR3 is made up of 13 amino acids. This clonotype has ten or more counts. The antigen remains undetermined. TCRdb re-analysed the RT-PCR reads in MiXCR, keeping a single row per CDR3 protein. The sample records about 240,000 distinct CDR3 sequences, 12% being singletons. Study-level points and caveats: Authors suggested each seasonal flu vaccination may recruit only limited numbers of new T cells.

The starting material was non-naive T cells sorted from PBMCs, obtained about 14 days before vaccination. This clonotype originated in a man over 45 who received an inactivated influenza vaccine. This chain uses TRBV5-1 with TRBJ2-1; D is uncertain. The CDR3 region has the DNA TGCGCCAGCAGCTTGGCTTCCTACAATGAGCAGTTCTTC. As protein: CASSLASYNEQFF.